This TCR beta chain was profiled in a study of control samples from healthy donors and cancer patients. Only in-frame clones appear in the TCRdb table, and some are missing; sequencing was by immunoSEQ multiplex PCR. The sample has around 50,000 clones, 86% seen once. Germline CDR1 is SGHAT and CDR2 is FQNNGV. J lost 5 bases, V lost 2 bases, and 10 bases had no gene match. The CDR3 is 16 residues long. Sequenced material: PBMCs. The chain has TRBV11-2 and TRBJ1-1, with 8 positions matching TRBD1. This sequence was found in a woman between 50 and 59 years old with lung cancer. The CDR3 region is CASSLTQDRVWTEAFF. The CDR3 DNA is TGTGCCAGCAGCTTAACCCAGGACAGGGTATGGACTGAAGCTTTCTTT.